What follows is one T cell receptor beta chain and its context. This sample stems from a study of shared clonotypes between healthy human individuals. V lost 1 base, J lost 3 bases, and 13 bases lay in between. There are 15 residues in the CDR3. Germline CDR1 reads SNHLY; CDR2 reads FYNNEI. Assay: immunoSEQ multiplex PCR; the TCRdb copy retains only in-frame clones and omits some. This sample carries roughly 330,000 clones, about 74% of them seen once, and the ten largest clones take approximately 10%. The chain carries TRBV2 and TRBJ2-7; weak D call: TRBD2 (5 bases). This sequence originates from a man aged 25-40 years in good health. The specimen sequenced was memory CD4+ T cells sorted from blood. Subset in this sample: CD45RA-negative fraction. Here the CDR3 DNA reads TGTGCCAGCAGTGAAGGGATAGCGCGCAGCTACGAGCAGTACTTC. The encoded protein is CASSEGIARSYEQYF. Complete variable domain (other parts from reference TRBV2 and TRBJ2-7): EPEVTQTPSHQVTQMGQEVILRCVPISNHLYFYWYRQILGQKVEFLVSFYNNEISEKSEIFDDQFSVERPDGSNFTLKIRSTKLEDSAMYFCASSEGIARSYEQYFGPGTRLTVT.